Below, 13 T cell receptor beta chains from the same sample are listed, as sequenced in a study of regulatory T cells in long-lasting Graves disease. Investigators prepared the TCR beta libraries by applying iRepertoire HTBI primers and Arm-PCR of CDR3 regions. TCRdb reprocessed the multiplex PCR reads via MiXCR and lists one record per CDR3 protein. The sample records a few hundred thousand distinct CDR3 sequences, 13% being singletons. As for time point: newly diagnosed GD, antithyroid drugs for less than 3 months. Scientists built the TCR library using RNA that was extracted from PBMCs. These records were also assigned to another study, of T cells in Graves' hyperthyroidism and ophthalmopathy.

Sequencing was performed on peripheral blood mononuclear cells (PBMCs), taken at new diagnosis, from a patient treated with antithyroid drugs. Receptor source: a man aged 30 to 45 with Graves disease.

This clonotype showed up many times. The genes are TRBV20-1 and TRBJ2-7; 11 bases are a match to TRBD2. This CDR3 comprises 19 residues. V lost 0 bases to trimming and J lost 4 bases; unmatched junction nucleotides: 17. Germline V gene data show CDR1 as DFQATT and CDR2 as SNEGSKA (reference sequence). CDR3 nucleotides: TGCAGTGCTAGAGATCAGGACAGGGGAACTACTAGCGGGAGATACGAGCAGTACTTC. Translation gives CSARDQDRGTTSGRYEQYF.

This clonotype was seen once. The chain is built from TRBV5-4 and TRBJ2-2; D call uncertain. The CDR3 loop spans 15 amino acids. V was pared by 2 bases and J by 7 bases, with 15 bases between. Germline lookup yields CDR1 SGHNT and CDR2 YYREEE (reference sequence). The chain's CDR3 is CASSLDLEDVGELFF. The CDR3 DNA is TGTGCCAGCAGCTTAGACCTAGAGGATGTCGGGGAGCTGTTTTTT.

This clonotype showed up many times. The genes are TRBV7-9 and TRBJ1-1; D gene ambiguous. The CDR3 is made up of 14 amino acids. CDR1 is SEHNR and CDR2 is FQNEAQ in the germline V gene (reference sequence). The germline V and J ends were trimmed by 3 bases and 0 bases, with 8 bases remaining between them. In DNA, the CDR3 is TGTGCCAGCAGCTTCTACAGATTGAACACTGAAGCTTTCTTT. As protein: CASSFYRLNTEAFF.

The CDR3, as DNA: TGTGCCAGCAAATTCGGATTAAAGCAGGGGTACCCCGGGGAGCTGTTTTTT. It is translated as CASKFGLKQGYPGELFF. The rearrangement uses TRBV6-2 or TRBV6-3 and TRBJ2-2, with D perhaps matching TRBD1 (6 bases). The V gene's germline CDR1 is MNHEY and CDR2 SVGEGT. Between the trimmed V and J ends, which lost 7 bases and 6 bases, there was a span of 24 bases. The CDR3 runs to 17 residues.

In its sample, this clonotype was seen many times. CDR3: CSVEPSGGYSSRYQETQYF. The DNA for the CDR3 is TGCAGCGTTGAACCCTCGGGGGGTTACAGTTCTCGGTACCAAGAGACCCAGTACTTC. This rearrangement joins TRBV29-1 to TRBJ2-5; 7 positions match TRBD2. Unmatched junction bases numbered 18, after V lost 2 bases and J lost 0 bases. There are 19 residues in the CDR3. CDR1 SQVTM and CDR2 ANQGSEA come from the germline V gene.

This clonotype showed up many times. The chain employs TRBV27 and TRBJ1-1; D not resolved. V lost 6 bases to trimming and J lost 4 bases, with 12 bases between them. The CDR3 has 13 residues. Germline CDR1 reads MNHEY; CDR2 reads SMNVEV (reference sequence). The chain's CDR3 is CASSLLTATEAFF. CDR3 bases: TGTGCCAGCAGCTTGCTCACCGCCACTGAAGCTTTCTTT.

The table lists this clonotype with a few counts. The chain is built from TRBV14 and TRBJ1-1; no clear D. This CDR3 region has 14 residues. V lost 4 bases to trimming and J lost 7 bases, with 16 bases between them. Germline V CDR1 and CDR2: SGHDN, FVKESK. The CDR3, as DNA: TGTGCCAGCAGCCGACTGTCGGCGATAGGTGAAGCTTTCTTT. Amino acids: CASSRLSAIGEAFF.

This clonotype came up a few times. The chain joins TRBV3-1 to TRBJ2-7; D uncertain. Germline V lookup: CDR1 LGHDT, CDR2 YNNKEL (reference sequence). The V end was cut by 0 bases, the J end by 0 bases, with 12 bases between. The CDR3 extends over 16 amino acids. CDR3: CASSQDAAGSSYEQYF. The CDR3 nucleotides are TGTGCCAGCAGCCAAGACGCGGCTGGAAGCTCCTACGAGCAGTACTTC.

Points on this clonotype: The likely explanation is a read error, given a far larger clone one base away. The genes are TRBV2 and TRBJ2-1; TRBD2 is a possible D gene (5 bases). The DNA end is a closer match to TRBJ2-3, so the J assignment may be wrong. The CDR3 is 16 residues long. Germline V gene data show CDR1 as SNHLY and CDR2 as FYNNEI. The CDR3 reads CASSERLASNADTQYF. The CDR3 nucleotides read TGTGCCAGCAGTGAAAGGCTAGCTTCTAACGCAGATACGCAGTATTTT.

This clonotype was observed a few times. The rearrangement links TRBV7-9 to TRBJ2-2, with D hard to call. Trimming removed 8 bases from V and 3 bases from J, with 7 bases in between. The germline gives CDR1 SEHNR, CDR2 FQNEAQ (reference sequence). The CDR3 sequence is 12 residues long. The CDR3 DNA follows: TGTGCCAGCCCCCCGTACACCGGGGAGCTGTTTTTT. Its translation is CASPPYTGELFF.

This clonotype occurred many times. This chain uses TRBV6-2 or TRBV6-3 with TRBJ2-1, with 12 bases matching TRBD2. V shed 4 bases, J shed 2 bases, and the junction held 21 bases outside the gene matches. Per the germline V gene, CDR1 is MNHEY and CDR2 is SVGEGT. The CDR3 has 22 amino acids. CDR3 coding DNA: TGTGCCAGCAGTTCTCCGGCAGCTAGCGGGAGGGCCGGCCCTAGAACCTACAATGAGCAGTTCTTC. It encodes CASSSPAASGRAGPRTYNEQFF.

This clonotype has more than one count but fewer than ten. The CDR3, as DNA: TGTGCCAGCAGCCCGTTTAGCGTCTCGGGGGGGGAGACCCAGTACTTC. Amino acid sequence: CASSPFSVSGGETQYF. This sequence joins TRBV4-2 and TRBJ2-5, with 8 bases aligning to TRBD2. The V segment lost 4 bases and the J segment 5 bases; nucleotides outside the gene matches: 12. Germline V gene lookup returns CDR1 LGHNA and CDR2 YNFKEQ. There are 16 residues in the CDR3.

The gene calls are TRBV20-1 and TRBJ2-1; weak D call: TRBD2 (6 bases). Germline-derived CDR1 and CDR2 are DFQATT and SNEGSKA (reference sequence). The CDR3 loop spans 15 amino acids. Trimming pared 1 base from V and 4 bases from J, leaving 14 bases between. The CDR3 coding sequence is TGCAGTGCTAGAGTCGGTACTAGCATATACAATGAGCAGTTCTTC. Translated, it gives CSARVGTSIYNEQFF.